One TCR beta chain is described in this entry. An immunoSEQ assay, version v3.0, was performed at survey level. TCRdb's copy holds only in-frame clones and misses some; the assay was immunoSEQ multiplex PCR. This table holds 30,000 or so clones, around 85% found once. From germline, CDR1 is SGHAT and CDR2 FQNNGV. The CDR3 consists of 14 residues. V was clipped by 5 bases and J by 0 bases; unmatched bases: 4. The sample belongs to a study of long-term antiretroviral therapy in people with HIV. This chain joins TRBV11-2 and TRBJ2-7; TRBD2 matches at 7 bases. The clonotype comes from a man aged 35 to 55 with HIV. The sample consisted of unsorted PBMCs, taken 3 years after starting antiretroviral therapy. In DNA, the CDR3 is TGTGCCAGCAGCCCAGCGGGGAGCTCCTACGAGCAGTACTTC. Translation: CASSPAGSSYEQYF. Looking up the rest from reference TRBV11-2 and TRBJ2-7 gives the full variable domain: EAGVAQSPRYKIIEKRQSVAFWCNPISGHATLYWYQQILGQGPKLLIQFQNNGVVDDSQLPKDRFSAERLKGVDSTLKIQPAKLEDSAVYLCASSPAGSSYEQYFGPGTRLTVT.